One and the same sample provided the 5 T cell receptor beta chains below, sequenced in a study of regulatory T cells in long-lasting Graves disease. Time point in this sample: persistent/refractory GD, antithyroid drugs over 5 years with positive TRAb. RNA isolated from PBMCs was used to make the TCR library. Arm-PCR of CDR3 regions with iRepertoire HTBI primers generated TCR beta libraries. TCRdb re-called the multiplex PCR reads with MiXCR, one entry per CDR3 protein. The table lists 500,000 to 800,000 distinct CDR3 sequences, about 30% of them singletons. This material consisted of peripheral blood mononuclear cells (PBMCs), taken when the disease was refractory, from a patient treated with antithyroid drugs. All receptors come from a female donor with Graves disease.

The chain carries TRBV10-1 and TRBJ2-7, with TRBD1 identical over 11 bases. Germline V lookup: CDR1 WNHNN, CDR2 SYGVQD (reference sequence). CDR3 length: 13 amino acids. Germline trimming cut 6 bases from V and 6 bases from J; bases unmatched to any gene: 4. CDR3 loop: CASSRTGGREQYF. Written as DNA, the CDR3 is TGCGCCAGCAGCCGGACAGGGGGCCGCGAGCAGTACTTC.

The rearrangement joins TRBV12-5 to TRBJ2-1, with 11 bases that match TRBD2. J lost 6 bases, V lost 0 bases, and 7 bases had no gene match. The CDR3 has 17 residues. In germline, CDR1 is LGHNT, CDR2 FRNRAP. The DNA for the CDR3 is TGTGCTAGTGGTTTGGTACGCACTAGCGGGAGTGGCAATGAGCAGTTCTTC. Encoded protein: CASGLVRTSGSGNEQFF.

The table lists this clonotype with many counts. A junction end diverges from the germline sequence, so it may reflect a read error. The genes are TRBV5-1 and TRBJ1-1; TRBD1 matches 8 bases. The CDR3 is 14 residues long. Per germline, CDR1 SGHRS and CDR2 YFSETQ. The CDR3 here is CASSLDRGNTEAFF. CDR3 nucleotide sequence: TGTGCCAGCAGCTTAGACAGGGGGAACACTGAAGCTTTCTTT. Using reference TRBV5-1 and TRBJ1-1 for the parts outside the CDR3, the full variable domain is KAGVTQTPRYLIKTRGQQVTLSCSPISGHRSVSWYQQTPGQGLQFLFEYFSETQRNKGNFPGRFSGRQFSNSRSEMNVSTLELGDSALYLCASSLDRGNTEAFFGQGTRLTVV.

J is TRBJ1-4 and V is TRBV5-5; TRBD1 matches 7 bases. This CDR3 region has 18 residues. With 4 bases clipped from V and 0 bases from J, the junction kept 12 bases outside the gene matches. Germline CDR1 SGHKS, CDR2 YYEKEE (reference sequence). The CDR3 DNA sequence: TGTGCCAGCAGCCGCACCGGGACAGCCTTTTCAACTAATGAAAAACTGTTTTTT. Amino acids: CASSRTGTAFSTNEKLFF.

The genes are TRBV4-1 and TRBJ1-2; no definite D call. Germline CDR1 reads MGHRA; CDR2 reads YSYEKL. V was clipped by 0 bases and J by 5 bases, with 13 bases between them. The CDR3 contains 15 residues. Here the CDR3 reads CASSQDLYLLYGYTF. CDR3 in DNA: TGCGCCAGCAGCCAAGATTTATATCTTCTGTATGGCTACACCTTC.